This T cell receptor beta chain was sequenced for a study of read filtering for tumor transcriptome and immune sequencing. As for the study in general: Transcriptome libraries were built from DNase-treated RNA. IR-seq gave about 4.05 to 11 million TCR reads per sample; RNA-seq gave about 80 to 1,400. Study results and limitations: Around 85% of IR-seq clonotypes had one read, totaling 3% to 4.5% of reads; RNA-seq: roughly 76% and 46%.

This clonotype has a count of ten or more. What it binds is not known. Molecular barcoded adaptors covering alpha/delta and beta/gamma chains were used on approximately 400 ng RNA. TCRdb re-called the reads with MiXCR, one entry per CDR3 protein. Found here are more than 55,000 distinct CDR3 sequences, around a fifth of them singletons; the top ten hold roughly 10%. What was sequenced was a population of CD138-negative cells sorted from bone marrow. The origin of this receptor is a donor at least 40 years old with multiple myeloma.

Written as DNA, the CDR3 is TGTGCCAGCGGGGGACAGGGGGCCTCCGGGGAGCTGTTTTTT. It specifies CASGGQGASGELFF. The rearrangement uses TRBV2 and TRBJ2-2; 12 nucleotides agree with TRBD1. This CDR3 spans 14 amino acids. V lost 8 bases and J lost 6; bases outside the gene matches: 4. The V gene's germline CDR1 is SNHLY and CDR2 FYNNEI.